This entry lists 17 T cell receptor beta chains sequenced from one sample in a study of identical twins (TCRdb year 2016). Libraries were prepared through 5' RACE. The listed sequencing device is Illumina HiSeq 2000. Using fastp trimming at Q25 and MiXCR clonotype assembly, TCRdb reanalyzed the public sequencing data and kept in-frame beta chains. Rows are combined by CDR3 protein, so each entry shows the most common genes and DNA. This sample holds about 1.7 million distinct CDR3 sequences; about 32% were observed only once. The ten top clones hold 0.25% to 0.3% of the sample. Material for sequencing was cord blood. All receptors come from a newborn girl in good health.

This clonotype was seen ten or more times. This chain links TRBV4-1 with TRBJ2-1, with D possibly TRBD2 on 5 matching bases. Trimming cost V 0 bases and J 4 bases, with 7 bases left between them. Germline lookup yields CDR1 MGHRA and CDR2 YSYEKL. This CDR3 is 14 amino acids long. The CDR3 loop is CASSQESGYNEQFF. The CDR3 DNA reads TGCGCCAGCAGCCAAGAAAGCGGTTACAATGAGCAGTTCTTC.

The chain combines TRBV20-1 with TRBJ2-1; D is tentatively TRBD1 or TRBD2 (6 bases each). The CDR3 has 11 residues. The ends were cut back, 6 bases at V and 8 bases at J, with 11 bases in the middle. CDR1 and CDR2 from the germline V gene are DFQATT and SNEGSKA (reference sequence). This chain's CDR3 is CSAGGGHEQFF. CDR3 in DNA: TGCAGTGCCGGAGGGGGACATGAGCAGTTCTTC.

This clonotype was seen only a few times. V usage is TRBV6-5 and J usage is TRBJ1-2; D not certain. The germline V gene encodes CDR1 MNHEY and CDR2 SVGAGI. Trimming removed 8 bases at V and 7 bases at J, with 5 bases between. The CDR3 runs to 9 residues. As DNA, the CDR3 is TGTGCCAGCCCCCGTGGCTACACCTTC. This sequence encodes CASPRGYTF.

This chain uses TRBV20-1 with TRBJ2-1; tentatively, D is TRBD1 or TRBD2 (6 bases each). CDR3 length: 13 amino acids. Germline-derived CDR1 and CDR2 are DFQATT and SNEGSKA (reference sequence). Trimming took 5 bases from V and 8 from J, leaving 16 bases between them. The DNA of the CDR3 is TGCAGTGCTCGGACTATTAAGGGGGATGAGCAGTTCTTC. This codes for CSARTIKGDEQFF.

The table lists this clonotype with a few counts. V usage is TRBV29-1 and J usage is TRBJ2-6; D ambiguous. V lost 7 bases and J lost 8, with 12 bases in between. Per the germline V gene, CDR1 is SQVTM and CDR2 is ANQGSEA. There are 12 residues in the CDR3. Written as DNA, the CDR3 is TGCAGCGCCCCGGACGGAACCAACGTCCTGACTTTC. Translation gives CSAPDGTNVLTF.

This chain connects TRBV20-1 to TRBJ1-5; 11 nucleotides line up with TRBD1. V shed 5 bases, J shed 0 bases, and the junction held 12 bases outside the gene matches. The V gene's germline CDR1 is DFQATT and CDR2 SNEGSKA (reference sequence). The CDR3 sequence is 18 residues long. CDR3 in DNA: TGCAGTGCTCCCTCTCCGGGACAGGGGGGACATAGCAATCAGCCCCAGCATTTT. Encoded protein: CSAPSPGQGGHSNQPQHF.

The CDR3 loop is CASRGPGLAGGSYNEQFF. CDR3 sequence (DNA): TGTGCCAGCAGGGGCCCAGGACTAGCGGGAGGCAGCTACAATGAGCAGTTCTTC. The J gene is TRBJ2-1, the V gene TRBV6-1; 14 positions match TRBD2. CDR3 length: 18 residues. The V segment lost 6 bases and the J segment 3 bases; nucleotides outside the gene matches: 10. The germline CDR1 and CDR2 sequences are MNHNS and SASEGT.

This clonotype showed up just a few times. V usage is TRBV7-9 and J usage is TRBJ2-5; maybe TRBD1 (6 bases). The CDR3 contains 14 residues. Germline V lookup: CDR1 SEHNR, CDR2 FQNEAQ (reference sequence). V lost 5 bases to trimming and J lost 5 bases, with 15 bases between them. The CDR3 nucleotides read TGTGCCAGCAGCCCTGCTGGAAGGGGGGAGACCCAGTACTTC. Protein sequence: CASSPAGRGETQYF.

V usage is TRBV27 and J usage is TRBJ2-7, with 13 bases identical to TRBD2. This CDR3 has 14 amino acids. Germline trimming cut 3 bases from V and 6 bases from J; bases unmatched to any gene: 2. The germline CDR1 and CDR2 sequences are MNHEY and SMNVEV (reference sequence). CDR3 in amino acids: CASSFRTSGSEQYF. CDR3 DNA: TGTGCCAGCAGTTTTCGGACTAGCGGGAGCGAGCAGTACTTC.

This sequence joins TRBV29-1 and TRBJ2-2; tentatively, D is TRBD1 (5 bases). There are 14 residues in the CDR3. V was shortened by 5 bases and J by 4 bases, with 14 bases between the two germline ends. The germline V gene encodes CDR1 SQVTM and CDR2 ANQGSEA. CDR3 DNA: TGCAGCGTTCGTCCAGGGCTGCGCACCGGGGAGCTGTTTTTT. Translation gives CSVRPGLRTGELFF.

The sample holds a few counts of this clonotype. The chain has TRBV6-5 and TRBJ2-1, with TRBD2 identical over 14 bases. The trim removed 2 bases at V and 6 bases at J, leaving 3 bases unmatched. Germline V gives CDR1 MNHEY, CDR2 SVGAGI. The CDR3 is 16 residues long. CDR3 sequence (DNA): TGTGCCAGCAGTTACGTCGGACTAGCGGGAGGCAATGAGCAGTTCTTC. Protein: CASSYVGLAGGNEQFF.

The chain joins TRBV20-1 to TRBJ1-2, with 11 bases that match TRBD1. Germline assignment: CDR1 DFQATT and CDR2 SNEGSKA (reference sequence). Trimming cost V 3 bases and J 3 bases; bases outside gene matches: 3. The CDR3 extends over 14 amino acids. The CDR3 loop is CSARVDRGHYGYTF. CDR3 coding DNA: TGCAGTGCTAGGGTGGACAGGGGGCACTATGGCTACACCTTC.

In its sample, this clonotype was seen a few times. The chain recombines TRBV12-3 or TRBV12-4 with TRBJ2-2; 7 bases are a match to TRBD1. CDR3 size: 15 residues. J lost 7 bases, V lost 6 bases, and 11 bases had no gene match. DNA of the CDR3: TGTGCCAGCAGCCGACAGGGAGAGGGAGTCGGGGAGCTGTTTTTT. This codes for CASSRQGEGVGELFF.

The J gene is TRBJ2-1, the V gene TRBV28; 15 bases are shared with TRBD2. The J call may be in error: the DNA end matches TRBJ2-7 better. Germline V gene data show CDR1 as MDHEN and CDR2 as SYDVKM. CDR3 length equals 18 residues. The CDR3 nucleotides read TGTGCCAGCAGTTCCTCCCGGACTAGCGGGAGGGGCTACAATGAGCAGTACTTC. This codes for CASSSSRTSGRGYNEQYF.

This clonotype was detected only a few times. The chain couples TRBV28 to TRBJ1-5; 9 positions match TRBD1. This CDR3 contains 16 residues. After removal of 5 bases from V and 6 bases from J, the junction contained 11 bases not matched to a gene. CDR1 is MDHEN, CDR2 SYDVKM, per germline. The chain's CDR3 is CASSRPGQGGGQPQHF. The DNA for the CDR3 is TGTGCCAGCAGTCGCCCGGGACAGGGAGGAGGTCAGCCCCAGCATTTT.

This clonotype was counted once. A much larger clone lies one base from this, so it may be a read error. The chain recombines TRBV9 with TRBJ2-3; no clear D. Germline CDR1 SGDLS, CDR2 YYNGEE. The CDR3 covers 13 residues. Here the CDR3 DNA reads TGTGCCAGCAGCGTAGCTCGCACAGATACGCGGTATTTT. Protein: CASSVARTDTRYF. The variable domain in full, with the rest retrieved from reference TRBV9 and TRBJ2-3, is DSGVTQTPKHLITATGQRVTLRCSPRSGDLSVYWYQQSLDQGLQFLIQYYNGEERAKGNILERFSAQQFPDLHSELNLSSLELGDSALYFCASSVARTDTRYFGPGTRLTVL.

This clonotype was counted a single time. The J gene is TRBJ1-2, the V gene TRBV29-1; D perhaps matches TRBD1 (5 bases). This CDR3 is built from 13 residues. The V gene's germline CDR1 is SQVTM and CDR2 ANQGSEA. V lost 5 bases, J lost 0 bases, and 10 bases lay in between. The CDR3 DNA reads as TGCAGCGTTCGACAGACTTCTAACTATGGCTACACCTTC. Translating gives CSVRQTSNYGYTF. Combining the CDR3 with reference TRBV29-1 and TRBJ1-2 gives the whole variable domain SAVISQKPSRDICQRGTSLTIQCQVDSQVTMMFWYRQQPGQSLTLIATANQGSEATYESGFVIDKFPISRPNLTFSTLTVSNMSPEDSSIYLCSVRQTSNYGYTFGSGTRLTVV.